This T cell receptor beta chain was captured by sequencing in a study of T cell responses to AZD1222 COVID-19 vaccine. Study as a whole: It was second doses at about 4 or about 12 weeks that were pooled. Points from the study as a whole: Only six people who got AZD1222 tested seropositive at baseline. Dominant at 160-218 and 743-854, vaccine-associated CD4 TCRs also spanned spike. Donors were mostly white British, more females; clonal diversity possibly underestimated.

Profiled with immunoSEQ multiplex PCR; TCRdb holds only in-frame clones, not every one. The sample holds under 150,000 clones, approximately 84% seen once. Points on this clone: Its antigen is undetermined.

The junction had 10 bases not matched to a gene; V was cut back by 5 bases and J by 8 bases. Germline CDR1 is MDHEN and CDR2 is SYDVKM. This CDR3 region has 16 residues. This specimen consisted of peripheral blood, obtained on day 0 of AZD1222 vaccination. This clonotype originated in an adult in good health. The genes are TRBV28 and TRBJ1-4, with 11 bases aligning to TRBD1. The CDR3 protein is CASSIAGGQGVEKLFF. The CDR3 DNA is TGTGCCAGCAGTATAGCCGGGGGACAGGGGGTGGAAAAACTGTTTTTT.